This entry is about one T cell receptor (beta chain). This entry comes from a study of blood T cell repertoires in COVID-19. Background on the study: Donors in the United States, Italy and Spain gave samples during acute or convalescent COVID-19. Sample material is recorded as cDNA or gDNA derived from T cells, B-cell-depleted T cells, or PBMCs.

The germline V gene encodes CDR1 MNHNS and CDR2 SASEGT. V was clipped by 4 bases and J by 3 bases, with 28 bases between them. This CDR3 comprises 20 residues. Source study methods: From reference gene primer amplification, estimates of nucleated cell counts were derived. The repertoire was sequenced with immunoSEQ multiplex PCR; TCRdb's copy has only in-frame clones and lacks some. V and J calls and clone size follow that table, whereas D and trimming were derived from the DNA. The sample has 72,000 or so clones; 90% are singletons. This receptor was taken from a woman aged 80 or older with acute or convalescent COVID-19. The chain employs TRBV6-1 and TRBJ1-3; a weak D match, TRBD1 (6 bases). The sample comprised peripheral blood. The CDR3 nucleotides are TGTGCCAGCAGTGGGGCCCGTACGGGGGGCAGTCTTGTTTTTGGAAACACCATATATTTT. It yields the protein CASSGARTGGSLVFGNTIYF.